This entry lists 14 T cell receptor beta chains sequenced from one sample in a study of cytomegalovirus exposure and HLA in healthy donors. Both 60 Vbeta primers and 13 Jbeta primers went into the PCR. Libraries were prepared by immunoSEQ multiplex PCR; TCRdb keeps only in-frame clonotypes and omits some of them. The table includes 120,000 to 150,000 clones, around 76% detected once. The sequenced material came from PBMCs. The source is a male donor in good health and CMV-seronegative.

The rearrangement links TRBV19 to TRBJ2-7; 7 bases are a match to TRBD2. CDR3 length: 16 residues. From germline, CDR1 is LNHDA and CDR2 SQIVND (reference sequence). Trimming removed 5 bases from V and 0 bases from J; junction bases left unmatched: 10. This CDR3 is CASSSPLAGPSYEQYF. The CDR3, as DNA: TGTGCCAGTAGTTCACCCTTAGCGGGTCCCTCCTACGAGCAGTACTTC.

The CDR3: CASSKGTGGNGNTIYF. Here the CDR3 DNA reads TGTGCCAGCAGCAAGGGGACAGGGGGCAATGGAAACACCATATATTTT. The chain carries TRBV21-1 and TRBJ1-3; the DNA was not used to check the table's D call, TRBD1. TRBV21-1 is listed as a pseudogene. The CDR3 consists of 16 residues.

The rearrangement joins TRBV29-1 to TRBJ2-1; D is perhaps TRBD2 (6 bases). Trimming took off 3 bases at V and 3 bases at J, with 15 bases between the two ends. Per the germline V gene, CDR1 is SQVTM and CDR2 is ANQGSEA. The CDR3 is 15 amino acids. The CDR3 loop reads CSVDGVGLYYNEQFF. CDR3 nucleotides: TGCAGCGTTGACGGTGTGGGACTGTACTACAATGAGCAGTTCTTC.

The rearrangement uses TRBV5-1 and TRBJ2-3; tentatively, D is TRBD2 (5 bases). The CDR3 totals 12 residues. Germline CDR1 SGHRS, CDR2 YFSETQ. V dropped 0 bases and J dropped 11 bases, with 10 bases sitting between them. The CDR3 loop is CASSLAGVGQYF. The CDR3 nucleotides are TGCGCCAGCAGCTTGGCCGGGGTAGGGCAGTATTTT.

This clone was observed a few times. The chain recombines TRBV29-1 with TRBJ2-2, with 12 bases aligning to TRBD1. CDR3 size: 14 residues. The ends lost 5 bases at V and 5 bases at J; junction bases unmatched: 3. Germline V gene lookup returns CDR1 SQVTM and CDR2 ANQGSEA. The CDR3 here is CSVPGQGATGELFF. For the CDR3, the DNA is TGCAGCGTTCCGGGACAGGGGGCTACCGGGGAGCTGTTTTTT.

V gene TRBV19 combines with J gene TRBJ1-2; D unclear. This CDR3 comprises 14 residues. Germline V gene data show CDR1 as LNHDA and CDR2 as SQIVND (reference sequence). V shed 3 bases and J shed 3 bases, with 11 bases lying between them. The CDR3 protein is CASSIAGRYYGYTF. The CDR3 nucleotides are TGTGCCAGTAGTATTGCCGGGAGATACTATGGCTACACCTTC.

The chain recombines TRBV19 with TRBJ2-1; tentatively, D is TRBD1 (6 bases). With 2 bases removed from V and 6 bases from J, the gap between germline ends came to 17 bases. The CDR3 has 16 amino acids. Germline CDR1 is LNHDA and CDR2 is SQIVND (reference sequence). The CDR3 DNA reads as TGTGCCAGTAGTATAAGGCCACAGGGTTCGGGCAATGAGCAGTTCTTC. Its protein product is CASSIRPQGSGNEQFF.

The CDR3 sequence is CATSRDGGVDEQYF. CDR3 nucleotides: TGTGCCACCAGCAGAGACGGGGGTGTGGACGAGCAGTACTTC. This chain links TRBV15 with TRBJ2-7, with D possibly TRBD2 on 6 matching bases. Trimming stripped 0 bases from V and 5 bases from J, with 11 bases between. Germline CDR1 reads LNHNV; CDR2 reads YYDKDF (reference sequence). This CDR3 has 14 amino acids.

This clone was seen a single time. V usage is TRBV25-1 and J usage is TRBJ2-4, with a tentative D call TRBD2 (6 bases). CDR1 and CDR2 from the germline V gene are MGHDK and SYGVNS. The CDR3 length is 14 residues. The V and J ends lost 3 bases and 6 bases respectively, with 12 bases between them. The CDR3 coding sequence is TGTGCCAGCAGTGACGGAGGGATTTTAAACATTCAGTACTTC. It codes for CASSDGGILNIQYF. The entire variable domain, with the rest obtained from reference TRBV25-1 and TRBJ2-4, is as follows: EADIYQTPRYLVIGTGKKITLECSQTMGHDKMYWYQQDPGMELHLIHYSYGVNSTEKGDLSSESTVSRIRTEHFPLTLESARPSHTSQYLCASSDGGILNIQYFGAGTRLSVL.

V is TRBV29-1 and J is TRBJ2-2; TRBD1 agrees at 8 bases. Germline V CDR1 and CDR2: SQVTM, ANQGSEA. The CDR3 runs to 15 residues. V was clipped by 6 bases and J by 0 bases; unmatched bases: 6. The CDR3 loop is CSVGRQGSNTGELFF. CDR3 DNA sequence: TGCAGCGTGGGCAGACAGGGGTCGAACACCGGGGAGCTGTTTTTT.

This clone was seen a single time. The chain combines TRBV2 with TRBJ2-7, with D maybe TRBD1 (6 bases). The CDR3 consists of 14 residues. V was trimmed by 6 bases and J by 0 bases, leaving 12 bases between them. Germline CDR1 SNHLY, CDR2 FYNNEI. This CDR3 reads CASRADRNSYEQYF. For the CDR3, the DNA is TGTGCCAGCAGGGCTGACAGGAACTCCTACGAGCAGTACTTC.

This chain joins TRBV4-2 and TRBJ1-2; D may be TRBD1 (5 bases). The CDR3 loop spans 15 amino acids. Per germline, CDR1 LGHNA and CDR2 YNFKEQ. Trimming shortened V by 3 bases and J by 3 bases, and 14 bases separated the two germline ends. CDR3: CASSQARGGDYGYTF. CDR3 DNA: TGTGCCAGCAGCCAGGCCCGTGGGGGGGACTATGGCTACACCTTC.

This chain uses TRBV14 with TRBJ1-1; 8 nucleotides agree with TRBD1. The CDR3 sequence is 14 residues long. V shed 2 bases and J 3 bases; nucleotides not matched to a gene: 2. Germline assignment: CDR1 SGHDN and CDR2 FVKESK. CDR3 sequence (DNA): TGTGCCAGCAGCCAAACAGGGGGGCACACTGAAGCTTTCTTT. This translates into CASSQTGGHTEAFF.

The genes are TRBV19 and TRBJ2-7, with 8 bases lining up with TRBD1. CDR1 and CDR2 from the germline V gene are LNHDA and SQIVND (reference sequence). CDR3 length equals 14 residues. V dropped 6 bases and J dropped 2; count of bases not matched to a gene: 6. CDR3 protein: CASSPGQGPYEQYF. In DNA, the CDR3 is TGTGCCAGTAGCCCAGGACAGGGCCCCTACGAGCAGTACTTC.